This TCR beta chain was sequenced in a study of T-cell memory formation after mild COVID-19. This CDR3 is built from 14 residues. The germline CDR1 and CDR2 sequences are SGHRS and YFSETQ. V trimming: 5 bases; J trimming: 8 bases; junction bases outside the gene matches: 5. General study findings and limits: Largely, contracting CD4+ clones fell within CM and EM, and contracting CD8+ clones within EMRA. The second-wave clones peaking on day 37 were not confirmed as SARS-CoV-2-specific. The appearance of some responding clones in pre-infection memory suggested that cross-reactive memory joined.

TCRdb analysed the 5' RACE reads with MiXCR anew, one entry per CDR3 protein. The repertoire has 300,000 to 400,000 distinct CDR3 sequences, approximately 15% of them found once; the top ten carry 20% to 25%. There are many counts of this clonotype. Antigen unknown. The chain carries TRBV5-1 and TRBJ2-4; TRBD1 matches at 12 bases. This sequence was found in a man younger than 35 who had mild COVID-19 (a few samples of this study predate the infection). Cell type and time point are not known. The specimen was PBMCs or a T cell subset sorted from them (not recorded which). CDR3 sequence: CASRGQGASDIQYF. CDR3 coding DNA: TGCGCCAGCAGGGGACAGGGGGCTTCGGACATTCAGTACTTC.